Here is one TCR beta chain with its context. Its target antigen remains unknown. No much larger clone is present one base from it, and per-base qualities are unavailable. This entry comes from a study of blood T cell repertoires in COVID-19 (TCRdb year 2020). About the full investigation: Samples covering the acute and convalescent phases of COVID-19 were provided by collaborators in the United States, Italy and Spain. The prospective study material was composed of cDNA or gDNA derived from T cells, B-cell-depleted T cells, or PBMCs. Subjects who had been exposed to COVID-19, were actively infected with it, or had recovered from it provided the deeply sampled blood TCRbeta repertoires that made up the dataset. A freely available public database, intended as a resource for researchers studying the immune response to SARS-CoV-2, is where the repertoires were released. Samples came from the ongoing ImmuneRACE study (first 160 participants) plus 1,254 subjects from 6 global collaborators. The sample metadata nearly always contained a de-identified subject ID, COVID-19 status, age in years and sex. HLA class I and class II types, where available, came from metadata supplied by the sample provider rather than from assay-based typing.

Results and caveats for the whole study, not just this receptor: How much clinical and demographic metadata was included differed by source and by participant, and the metadata was provided uncurated.

The immunoSEQ Assay, a bias-controlled multiplex PCR, was used to amplify TCRbeta CDR3 regions from genomic DNA. The original pipeline was this. The number of nucleated cells in each sample was estimated by amplification of reference gene primers within the assay. To quantify the absolute abundance of each unique TCRbeta CDR3 rearrangement, sequence reads were collapsed and filtered. For each sample, productive Simpson clonality was calculated as the square root of Simpson's diversity index over productive rearrangements. Drawn from immuneACCESS, this table holds only the in-frame rearrangements with V and J called that TCRdb kept. Clones are partly lost; checked studies trace under half to an unresolved V gene and leave the rest unexplained. V and J calls and clone size are as listed in that table; D and trimming were resolved from the DNA. The sample table records 200,000 to 250,000 clones; roughly nine tenths of these occur just once. The ten largest clones capture 10% to 12% of the sample.

Participants in the prospective study were aged roughly 18 to 100 years, lived in about two dozen United States geographic areas, and enrolled through a virtual design. To assign participants to cohorts, the prospective study relied on clinical history that participants themselves reported in a screening survey and a study questionnaire. ImmuneRACE Cohort 3 recovered participants were defined by two consecutive negative NP/OP PCR tests, healthcare professional clearance, or symptom resolution. In the prospective study, mobile phlebotomists collected whole blood, serum and a nasopharyngeal or oropharyngeal swab from each participant. Prospective study participants could optionally give additional blood draws and questionnaires over an approximately 2-month period. Blood samples from the prospective study were shipped frozen or at room temperature prior to DNA extraction. Via the germline V gene (reference sequence), CDR1 is LGHDT and CDR2 YNNKEL. The trim is 3 bases for V and 3 bases for J, with a gap of 14 bases between the germline ends. From its cysteine to its phenylalanine, the CDR3 spans 15 amino acids. Only the CDR3 part of the read is kept: 45 bases, read in frame from the first base.

The sequence was obtained from a man aged 25 to 40 who had recovered from COVID-19. The specimen sequenced was PBMCs or T cells enriched from blood (not recorded which). Here the chain combines TRBV3-1 (or the pseudogene TRBV3-2) and TRBJ1-1, with the D gene call left open. The DNA sequence is given as TGTGCCAGCAGCCATAAGGCCAGGATGTACACTGAAGCTTTCTTT. This encodes CASSHKARMYTEAFF.